This T cell receptor (beta chain) emerged from a study of blood T cell repertoires in COVID-19. In this sample, this clone is medium-sized. Germline loops: CDR1 LGHDT, CDR2 YNNKEL (reference sequence). The CDR3 length is 15 residues. Trimming shortened V by 6 bases and J by 0 bases, and 15 bases separated the two germline ends. Patients of the Seattle cohort, enrolled during active infection, were followed longitudinally. As handled by the study authors: Researchers report that nucleated cell counts were estimated from reference gene primer amplification. Profiling relied on immunoSEQ multiplex PCR, and the TCRdb table lists in-frame clones only, not all of them. V and J calls and clone size are copied from that table; D and trimming were computed from the DNA. Among about 94,000 clones, approximately 79% were seen once, and the ten largest hold around 4%.

This chain joins TRBV3-1 (or the pseudogene TRBV3-2) and TRBJ2-7; the D gene is possibly TRBD2 (5 bases). The clonotype originates from a man aged 65 to 85 with COVID-19, enrolled during active disease. Sequenced material: peripheral blood. The CDR3 DNA is TGTGCCAGCAGTCCAAGGGAGAGGGTCTCCTACGAGCAGTACTTC. Residues: CASSPRERVSYEQYF.